The 5 T cell receptor beta chains given below trace back to one sample, sequenced in a study of blood T cell repertoires in COVID-19. TCRdb keeps only in-frame clones here, not all; method: immunoSEQ multiplex PCR. The sample records some 250,000 clones, 75% to 90% being singletons. The sequencing sample was made of PBMCs or T cells enriched from blood (not recorded which). These receptor sequences come from a woman aged 50 to 60 who had recovered from COVID-19.

CDR3 loop: CSVGGLAGGPLYSYNEQFF. In nucleotides, the CDR3 is TGCAGCGTTGGAGGTCTAGCGGGAGGGCCTTTATACTCCTACAATGAGCAGTTCTTC. V is TRBV29-1 and J is TRBJ2-1; 12 bases are a match to TRBD2. The CDR3 extends over 19 amino acids. J was trimmed by 0 bases and V by 4 bases; bases with no gene match: 13. Germline loops: CDR1 SQVTM, CDR2 ANQGSEA.

The chain is built from TRBV7-2 and TRBJ2-7; unclear D gene. Germline CDR1 reads SGHTA; CDR2 reads FQGNSA. V was clipped by 5 bases and J by 0 bases, with 17 bases between them. This CDR3 has 16 residues. CDR3 DNA sequence: TGTGCCAGCAGCCCCGATACAGAGATTAGCTCCTACGAGCAGTACTTC. This encodes CASSPDTEISSYEQYF.

J is TRBJ2-7 and V is TRBV4-1; D may be TRBD1 (5 bases). Germline assignment: CDR1 MGHRA and CDR2 YSYEKL. The V end lost 3 bases, the J end lost 2 bases, and 8 bases lay between the germline ends. The CDR3 contains 13 residues. CDR3 sequence (DNA): TGCGCCAGCAGCCAGGCAGGGACCTACGAGCAGTACTTC. Amino acid sequence: CASSQAGTYEQYF.

The CDR3 DNA is TGTGCCTGGAGTGTGGGACTAGCGGCAAATGAGCAGTTCTTC. This gives the protein CAWSVGLAANEQFF. The chain couples TRBV30 to TRBJ2-1, with 11 nucleotides matching TRBD2. The V gene end was trimmed by 0 bases and the J gene end by 7 bases; junction bases not matched to a gene: 2. The CDR3 contains 14 residues. Germline V gives CDR1 GTSNPN, CDR2 SVGIG (reference sequence). The full variable domain, its missing parts supplied by reference TRBV30 and TRBJ2-1, is SQTIHQWPATLVQPVGSPLSLECTVEGTSNPNLYWYRQAAGRGLQLLFYSVGIGQISSEVPQNLSASRPQDRQFILSSKKLLLSDSGFYLCAWSVGLAANEQFFGPGTRLTVL.

This clone was seen many times. This sequence joins TRBV7-9 and TRBJ2-3; D is undetermined. V was clipped by 1 base and J by 1 base, with 6 bases between them. The CDR3 contains 14 residues. Germline V gene sequence: CDR1 SEHNR, CDR2 FQNEAQ (reference sequence). CDR3 region: CASSLVPGTDTQYF. The CDR3 DNA reads TGTGCCAGCAGCTTAGTCCCCGGCACAGATACGCAGTATTTT. Supplemented by reference TRBV7-9 and TRBJ2-3, the full variable domain reads DTGVSQNPRHKITKRGQNVTFRCDPISEHNRLYWYRQTLGQGPEFLTYFQNEAQLEKSRLLSDRFSAERPKGSFSTLEIQRTEQGDSAMYLCASSLVPGTDTQYFGPGTRLTVL.